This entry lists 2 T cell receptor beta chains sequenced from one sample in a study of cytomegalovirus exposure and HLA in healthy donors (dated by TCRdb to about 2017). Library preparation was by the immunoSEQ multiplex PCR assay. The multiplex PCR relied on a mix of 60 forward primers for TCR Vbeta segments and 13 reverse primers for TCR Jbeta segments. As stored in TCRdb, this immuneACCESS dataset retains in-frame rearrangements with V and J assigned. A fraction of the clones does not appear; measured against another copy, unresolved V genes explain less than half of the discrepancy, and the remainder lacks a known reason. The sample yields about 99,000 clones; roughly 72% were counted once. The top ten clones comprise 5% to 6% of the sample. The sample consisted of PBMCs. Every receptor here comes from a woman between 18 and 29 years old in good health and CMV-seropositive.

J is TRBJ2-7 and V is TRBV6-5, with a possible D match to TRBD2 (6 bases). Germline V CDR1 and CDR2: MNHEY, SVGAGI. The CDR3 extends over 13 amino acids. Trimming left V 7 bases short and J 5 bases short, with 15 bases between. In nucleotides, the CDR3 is TGTGCCAGCACCCCGGGGGATTCCGACGAGCAGTACTTC. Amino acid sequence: CASTPGDSDEQYF.

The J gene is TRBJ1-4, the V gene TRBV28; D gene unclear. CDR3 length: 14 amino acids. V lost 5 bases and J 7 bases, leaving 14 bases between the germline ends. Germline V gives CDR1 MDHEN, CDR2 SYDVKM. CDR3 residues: CASSLGVRGEKLFF. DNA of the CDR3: TGTGCCAGCAGTCTGGGAGTGAGAGGTGAAAAACTGTTTTTT.